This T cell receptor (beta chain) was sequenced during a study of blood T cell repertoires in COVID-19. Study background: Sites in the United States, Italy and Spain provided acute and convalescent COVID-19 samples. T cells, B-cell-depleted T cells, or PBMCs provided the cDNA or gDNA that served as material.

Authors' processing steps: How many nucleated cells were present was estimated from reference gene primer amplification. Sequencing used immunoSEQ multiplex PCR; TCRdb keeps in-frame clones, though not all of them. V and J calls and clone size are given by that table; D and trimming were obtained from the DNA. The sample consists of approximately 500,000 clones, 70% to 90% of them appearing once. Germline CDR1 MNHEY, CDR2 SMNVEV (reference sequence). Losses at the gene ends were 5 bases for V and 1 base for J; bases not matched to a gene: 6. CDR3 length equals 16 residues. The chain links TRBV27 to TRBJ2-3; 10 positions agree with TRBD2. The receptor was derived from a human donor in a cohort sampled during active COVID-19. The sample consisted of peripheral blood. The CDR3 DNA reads TGTGCCAGCAGTGTCACTAGCGGGGTACGCACAGATACGCAGTATTTT. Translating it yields CASSVTSGVRTDTQYF.